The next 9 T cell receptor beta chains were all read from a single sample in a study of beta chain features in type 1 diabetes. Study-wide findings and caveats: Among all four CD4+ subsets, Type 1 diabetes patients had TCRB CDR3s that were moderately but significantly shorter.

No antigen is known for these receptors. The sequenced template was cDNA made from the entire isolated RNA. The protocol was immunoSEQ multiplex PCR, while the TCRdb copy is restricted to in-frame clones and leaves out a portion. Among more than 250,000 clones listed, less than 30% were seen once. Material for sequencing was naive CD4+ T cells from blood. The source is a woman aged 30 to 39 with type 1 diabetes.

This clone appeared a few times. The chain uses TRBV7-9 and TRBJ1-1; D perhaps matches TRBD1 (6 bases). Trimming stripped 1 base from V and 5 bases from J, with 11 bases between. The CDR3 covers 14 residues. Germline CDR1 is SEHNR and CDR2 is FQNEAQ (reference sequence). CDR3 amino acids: CASSLVDSETEAFF. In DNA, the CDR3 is TGTGCCAGCAGCTTAGTGGACAGTGAAACTGAAGCTTTCTTT.

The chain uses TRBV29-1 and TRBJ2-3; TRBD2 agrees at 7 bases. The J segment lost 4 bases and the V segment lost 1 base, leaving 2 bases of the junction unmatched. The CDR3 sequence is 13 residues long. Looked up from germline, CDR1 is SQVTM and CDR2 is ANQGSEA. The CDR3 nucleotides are TGCAGCGTTGAAGTAAGCGGGGCAGATACGCAGTATTTT. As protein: CSVEVSGADTQYF.

The CDR3, as DNA: TGCAGCGTTGGGTCCAGGTTGTCAGATACGCAGTATTTT. Translation gives CSVGSRLSDTQYF. The chain uses TRBV29-1 and TRBJ2-3; D call uncertain. The CDR3 contains 13 residues. CDR1 and CDR2 (germline): SQVTM, ANQGSEA. V was pared by 4 bases and J by 4 bases, with 12 bases between.

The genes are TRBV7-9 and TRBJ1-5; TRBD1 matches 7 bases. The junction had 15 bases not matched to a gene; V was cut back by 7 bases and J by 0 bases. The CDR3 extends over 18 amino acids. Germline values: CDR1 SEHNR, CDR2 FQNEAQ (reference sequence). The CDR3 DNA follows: TGTGCCAGCAAGAGAGCCGGGACAGCTAATTATAGCAATCAGCCCCAGCATTTT. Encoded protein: CASKRAGTANYSNQPQHF.

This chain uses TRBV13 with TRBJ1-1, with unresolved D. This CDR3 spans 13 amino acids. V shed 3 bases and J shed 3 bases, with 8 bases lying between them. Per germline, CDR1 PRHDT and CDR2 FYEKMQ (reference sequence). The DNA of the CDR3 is TGTGCCAGCAGCTTTCGGGGATACACTGAAGCTTTCTTT. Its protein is CASSFRGYTEAFF.

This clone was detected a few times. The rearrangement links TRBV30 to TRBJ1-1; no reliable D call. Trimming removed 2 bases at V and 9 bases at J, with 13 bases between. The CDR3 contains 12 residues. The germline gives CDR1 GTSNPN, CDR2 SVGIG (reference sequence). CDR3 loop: CAWSSLPGKAFF. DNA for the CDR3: TGTGCCTGGAGTTCACTTCCGGGAAAAGCTTTCTTT.

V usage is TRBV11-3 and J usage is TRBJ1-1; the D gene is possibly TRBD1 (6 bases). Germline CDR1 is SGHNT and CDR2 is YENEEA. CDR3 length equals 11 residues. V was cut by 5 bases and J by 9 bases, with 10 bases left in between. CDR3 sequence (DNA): TGTGCCAGCAGCCCAGGACAGAAAGCTTTCTTT. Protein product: CASSPGQKAFF.

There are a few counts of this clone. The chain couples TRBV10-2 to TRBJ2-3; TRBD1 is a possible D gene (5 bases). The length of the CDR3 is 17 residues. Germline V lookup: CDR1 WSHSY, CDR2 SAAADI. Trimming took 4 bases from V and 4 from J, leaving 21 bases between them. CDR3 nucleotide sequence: TGCGCCAGCAGTGCCAAGGCGGACAAACTTCTGTCAGATACGCAGTATTTT. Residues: CASSAKADKLLSDTQYF.

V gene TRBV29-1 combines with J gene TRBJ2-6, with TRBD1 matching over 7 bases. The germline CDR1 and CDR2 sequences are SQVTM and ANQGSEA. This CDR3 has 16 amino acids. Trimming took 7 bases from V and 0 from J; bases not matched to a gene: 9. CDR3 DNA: TGCAGCGCGCAGACAGGGCTTAACTCTGGGGCCAACGTCCTGACTTTC. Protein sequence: CSAQTGLNSGANVLTF.